Listed here are 17 T cell receptor beta chains from one sample, sequenced in a study of T cell responses to AZD1222 COVID-19 vaccine. Assay: immunoSEQ multiplex PCR; the TCRdb copy retains only in-frame clones and omits some. The data hold about 140,000 clones, with approximately 90% observed a single time. Specimen: peripheral blood, collected on day 0 of AZD1222 vaccination. The receptors originated from an adult in good health.

The chain uses TRBV6-2 or TRBV6-3 and TRBJ2-5; 7 bases agree with TRBD2. Germline CDR1 and CDR2: MNHEY and SVGEGT. With 6 bases clipped from V and 4 bases from J, the junction kept 11 bases outside the gene matches. The CDR3 loop spans 15 amino acids. CDR3 sequence (DNA): TGTGCCAGCAGCTCCCGGGGGGAAGCGAGAGAGACCCAGTACTTC. The encoded protein is CASSSRGEARETQYF.

This clone has only a few counts. The chain links TRBV7-2 to TRBJ1-1, with 8 nucleotides matching TRBD1. Germline trimming cut 0 bases from V and 6 bases from J; bases unmatched to any gene: 9. The CDR3 runs 16 residues. Germline V gene sequence: CDR1 SGHTA, CDR2 FQGNSA. This chain's CDR3 is CASSLARGTGVAEAFF. The DNA of the CDR3 is TGTGCCAGCAGCTTAGCGCGGGGGACAGGTGTTGCTGAAGCTTTCTTT.

J is TRBJ2-7 and V is TRBV11-3; 7 nucleotides align to TRBD2. CDR3 length: 16 residues. V gave up 5 bases and J gave up 7 bases; unmatched junction bases: 17. Per the germline V gene, CDR1 is SGHNT and CDR2 is YENEEA. CDR3 coding DNA: TGTGCCAGCAGCCCAGGTGGCGGGAGAGGTTTCGGAGAGCAGTACTTC. Residues: CASSPGGGRGFGEQYF. Variable domain in full (rest from reference TRBV11-3 and TRBJ2-7): EAGVVQSPRYKIIEKKQPVAFWCNPISGHNTLYWYLQNLGQGPELLIRYENEEAVDDSQLPKDRFSAERLKGVDSTLKIQPAELGDSAVYLCASSPGGGRGFGEQYFGPGTRLTVT.

This chain links TRBV7-9 with TRBJ2-4, with 14 bases fitting TRBD2. The J segment lost 1 base and the V segment lost 6 bases, leaving 8 bases of the junction unmatched. The CDR3 has 18 residues. Germline lookup yields CDR1 SEHNR and CDR2 FQNEAQ (reference sequence). CDR3 protein: CASRPGLAGVEAKNIQYF. The CDR3, as DNA: TGTGCCAGCAGGCCGGGACTAGCGGGAGTGGAGGCCAAAAACATTCAGTACTTC.

This chain links TRBV7-9 with TRBJ2-5, with unresolved D. Germline V CDR1 and CDR2: SEHNR, FQNEAQ (reference sequence). This CDR3 has 11 residues. Between the trimmed V and J ends, which lost 5 bases and 13 bases, there was a span of 14 bases. The chain's CDR3 is CASSPGERGYF. The CDR3 DNA reads TGTGCCAGCAGCCCCGGAGAGCGAGGGTACTTC. Full variable domain (missing parts from reference TRBV7-9 and TRBJ2-5): DTGVSQNPRHKITKRGQNVTFRCDPISEHNRLYWYRQTLGQGPEFLTYFQNEAQLEKSRLLSDRFSAERPKGSFSTLEIQRTEQGDSAMYLCASSPGERGYFGPGTRLLVL.

This chain connects TRBV6-5 to TRBJ1-4; perhaps TRBD1 as D (5 bases). The CDR3 length is 16 residues. Germline V lookup: CDR1 MNHEY, CDR2 SVGAGI. Trimming pared 4 bases from V and 5 bases from J, leaving 17 bases between. CDR3 sequence reads: CASSSQARGLNEKLFF. CDR3 sequence (DNA): TGTGCCAGCAGTTCCCAGGCGAGGGGCCTAAATGAAAAACTGTTTTTT.

The chain recombines TRBV2 with TRBJ2-1; D gene uncertain. Deletions cut 5 bases from V and 1 base from J, with 9 bases between. Looked up from germline, CDR1 is SNHLY and CDR2 is FYNNEI. CDR3 size: 14 residues. The CDR3 here is CASSPSGSYNEQFF. The CDR3, as DNA: TGTGCCAGCAGTCCCTCGGGTTCCTACAATGAGCAGTTCTTC.

The chain has TRBV3-1 (or the pseudogene TRBV3-2) and TRBJ2-3; D may be TRBD2 (6 bases). In germline, CDR1 is LGHDT, CDR2 YNNKEL (reference sequence). CDR3 size: 14 residues. Trimming left V 6 bases short and J 5 bases short, with 15 bases between. CDR3 sequence reads: CASSYLATGDTQYF. The CDR3 DNA is TGTGCCAGCAGTTACCTAGCGACTGGAGATACGCAGTATTTT.

A few counts support this clone. V gene TRBV7-2 combines with J gene TRBJ2-5; D gene ambiguous. Germline loops: CDR1 SGHTA, CDR2 FQGNSA. The V end lost 2 bases, the J end lost 9 bases, and 16 bases lay between the germline ends. The CDR3 runs to 14 residues. Written as DNA, the CDR3 is TGTGCCAGCAGCTTAAATAATCCAAAAATGGCCCAGTACTTC. Protein sequence: CASSLNNPKMAQYF.

This clone is a singleton in its sample. The genes are TRBV11-3 and TRBJ1-4; D is possibly TRBD1 (5 bases). Trimming stripped 5 bases from V and 5 bases from J, with 15 bases between. Germline assignment: CDR1 SGHNT and CDR2 YENEEA. The CDR3 extends over 15 amino acids. CDR3 loop: CASSLGGWANEKLFF. Written as DNA, the CDR3 is TGTGCCAGCAGCCTTGGGGGATGGGCCAATGAAAAACTGTTTTTT.

The chain couples TRBV19 to TRBJ2-5, with 16 bases matching TRBD2. This CDR3 is built from 16 residues. Unmatched junction bases numbered 5, after V lost 5 bases and J lost 5 bases. Germline V lookup: CDR1 LNHDA, CDR2 SQIVND (reference sequence). CDR3 protein: CASSGTSGGARETQYF. The CDR3 DNA follows: TGTGCCAGTAGTGGGACTAGCGGGGGGGCCCGGGAGACCCAGTACTTC. The full variable domain, completed using reference TRBV19 and TRBJ2-5, is DGGITQSPKYLFRKEGQNVTLSCEQNLNHDAMYWYRQDPGQGLRLIYYSQIVNDFQKGDIAEGYSVSREKKESFPLTVTSAQKNPTAFYLCASSGTSGGARETQYFGPGTRLLVL.

The chain recombines TRBV19 with TRBJ1-1; D may be TRBD1 (5 bases). CDR1 LNHDA and CDR2 SQIVND come from the germline V gene (reference sequence). V dropped 7 bases and J dropped 0 bases, with 15 bases sitting between them. The CDR3 length is 15 residues. The CDR3 nucleotides read TGTGCCAGTACTCCCGCGGGACGGTTGAACACTGAAGCTTTCTTT. The encoded protein is CASTPAGRLNTEAFF.

V gene TRBV27 combines with J gene TRBJ2-7; 8 bases are a match to TRBD2. The germline V gene has CDR1 MNHEY and CDR2 SMNVEV (reference sequence). This CDR3 contains 18 residues. V dropped 6 bases and J dropped 0; count of bases not matched to a gene: 16. The CDR3 reads CASSPDIGSGKISYEQYF. CDR3 coding DNA: TGTGCCAGCAGCCCGGATATAGGTAGCGGGAAAATCTCCTACGAGCAGTACTTC.

This clone was recorded a few times. The V and J genes are TRBV28 and TRBJ2-7; D is possibly TRBD2 (5 bases). Trimming pared 3 bases from V and 2 bases from J, leaving 11 bases between. Germline CDR1 and CDR2: MDHEN and SYDVKM. The length of the CDR3 is 14 residues. The CDR3 DNA follows: TGTGCCAGCAGTTTCCCCCTCGGGACCTACGAGCAGTACTTC. As protein: CASSFPLGTYEQYF.

The rearrangement links TRBV25-1 to TRBJ2-7; the D gene could be TRBD1 or TRBD2 (5 bases each). CDR3 length: 14 residues. Germline V gene sequence: CDR1 MGHDK, CDR2 SYGVNS. V dropped 6 bases and J dropped 2 bases, with 14 bases sitting between them. The CDR3 protein is CASSRDVPPYEQYF. The CDR3 DNA reads as TGTGCCAGCAGCCGGGACGTGCCTCCCTACGAGCAGTACTTC.

This rearrangement joins TRBV5-8 to TRBJ2-7, with 7 positions matching TRBD2. Germline V gene sequence: CDR1 SGHTS, CDR2 YDEGEE. This CDR3 contains 15 residues. V shed 3 bases and J 5 bases; nucleotides not matched to a gene: 11. The CDR3 DNA follows: TGTGCCAGCAGCTCGCTCGGGGCCCGGGGGGACGAGCAGTACTTC. It specifies CASSSLGARGDEQYF.

This clone appeared a single time. The chain recombines TRBV30 with TRBJ1-1; no clear D. CDR1 and CDR2 from the germline V gene are GTSNPN and SVGIG (reference sequence). V gave up 8 bases and J gave up 0 bases, with 16 bases separating them. The CDR3 covers 14 residues. The CDR3 is CASNFGLLNTEAFF. The CDR3 DNA is TGTGCCAGTAACTTCGGCCTATTGAACACTGAAGCTTTCTTT.